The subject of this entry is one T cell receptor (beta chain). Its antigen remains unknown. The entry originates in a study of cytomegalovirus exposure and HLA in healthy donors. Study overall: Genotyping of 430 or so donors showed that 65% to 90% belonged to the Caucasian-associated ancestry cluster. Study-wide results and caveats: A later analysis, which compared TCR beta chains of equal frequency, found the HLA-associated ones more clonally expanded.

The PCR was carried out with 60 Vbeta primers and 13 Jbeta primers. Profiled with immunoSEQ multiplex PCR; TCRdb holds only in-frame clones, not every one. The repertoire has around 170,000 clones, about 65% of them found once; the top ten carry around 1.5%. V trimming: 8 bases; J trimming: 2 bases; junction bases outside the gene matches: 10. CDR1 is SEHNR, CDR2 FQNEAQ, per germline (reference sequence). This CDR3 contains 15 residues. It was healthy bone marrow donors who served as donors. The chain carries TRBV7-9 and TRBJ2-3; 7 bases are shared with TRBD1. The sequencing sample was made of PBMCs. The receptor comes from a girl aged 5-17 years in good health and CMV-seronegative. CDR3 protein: CASGESRGTTDTQYF. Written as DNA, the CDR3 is TGTGCCAGCGGGGAAAGCAGGGGGACCACAGATACGCAGTATTTT.